The subject of this entry is one T cell receptor beta chain. The sample belongs to a study of somatic mutations in cytotoxic T cells in rheumatoid arthritis. Trimming shortened V by 2 bases and J by 3 bases, and 8 bases separated the two germline ends. The CDR3 length is 14 residues. Germline-derived CDR1 and CDR2 are SGHNT and YYREEE (reference sequence). Method: immunoSEQ multiplex PCR; TCRdb's copy keeps in-frame clones and lacks some. Of some 20,000 clones in the sample, 55% to 80% were seen once. The gene calls are TRBV5-4 and TRBJ2-2; D tentatively fits TRBD1 or TRBD2 (5 bases each). The source of this sequence is an adult with rheumatoid arthritis. The sample comprised CD8+ T cells sorted from blood. CDR3 in DNA: TGTGCCAGCAGCTTAGGGACCCACACCGGGGAGCTGTTTTTT. Its translation is CASSLGTHTGELFF.